The source of this T cell receptor beta chain is a study of T cell responses to AZD1222 COVID-19 vaccine. Only in-frame clones appear in the TCRdb table, and some are missing; sequencing was by immunoSEQ multiplex PCR. The repertoire includes fewer than 200,000 clones, approximately 90% of them detected once, and 4.3% sits in the top ten. A word on this clone: Antigen specificity is unknown. The same CDR3 also results from other DNA sequences found in this sample.

Study observations and caveats: Donors were mostly white British, more females; clonal diversity possibly underestimated. Dominant CD4 TCR responses targeted spike regions 160-218 and 743-854. A reported finding is that nearly half of spike-specific TCRs target unmutated variant regions.

CDR3 size: 13 residues. Trimming stripped 3 bases from V and 2 bases from J, with 7 bases between. The sequence derives from an adult who received the AZD1222 COVID-19 vaccine. The sample here was peripheral blood, taken 28 days after the second AZD1222 dose. The genes are TRBV12-3 or TRBV12-4 and TRBJ1-2, with D perhaps TRBD1 (5 bases). The CDR3 region has the DNA TGTGCCAGCAGTTTGCGACAGAACTATGGCTACACCTTC. Protein sequence: CASSLRQNYGYTF.